Below, 16 T cell receptor beta chains from the same sample are listed, as sequenced in a study of long-term antiretroviral therapy in people with HIV. Runs used v3.0 of the immunoSEQ assay and were done at survey level. Profiling relied on immunoSEQ multiplex PCR, and the TCRdb table lists in-frame clones only, not all of them. The sample yields tens of thousands of clones, 82% seen once. This sample comprised unsorted PBMCs, obtained 0.3 years after starting antiretroviral therapy. The receptor set was obtained from a man aged 18 to 30 with HIV.

The V and J genes are TRBV19 and TRBJ1-1; no reliable D call. The CDR3 spans 13 residues. The V end lost 3 bases, the J end lost 1 base, and 6 bases lay between the germline ends. Per germline, CDR1 LNHDA and CDR2 SQIVND (reference sequence). This chain's CDR3 is CASSIETNTEAFF. CDR3 DNA sequence: TGTGCCAGTAGTATTGAGACGAACACTGAAGCTTTCTTT.

The chain is built from TRBV5-1 and TRBJ1-1, with unresolved D. CDR1 and CDR2 from the germline V gene are SGHRS and YFSETQ. The V end was cut by 6 bases, the J end by 0 bases, with 15 bases between. The CDR3 sequence is 15 residues long. The CDR3 reads CASNLLGDMNTEAFF. CDR3 coding DNA: TGCGCCAGCAACCTCCTGGGAGATATGAACACTGAAGCTTTCTTT.

This clone was seen only once. V gene TRBV19 combines with J gene TRBJ2-3; D possibly corresponds to TRBD1 (6 bases). The CDR3 has 15 amino acids. The germline gives CDR1 LNHDA, CDR2 SQIVND (reference sequence). Trimming shortened V by 5 bases and J by 2 bases, and 14 bases separated the two germline ends. CDR3 nucleotides: TGTGCCAGTAGTCTATGGACAGAACCCACAGATACGCAGTATTTT. Protein product: CASSLWTEPTDTQYF.

V is TRBV7-9 and J is TRBJ2-1; TRBD1 matches at 8 bases. With 2 bases clipped from V and 4 bases from J, the junction kept 7 bases outside the gene matches. Per germline, CDR1 SEHNR and CDR2 FQNEAQ (reference sequence). The CDR3 sequence is 16 residues long. In DNA, the CDR3 is TGTGCCAGCAGCTTAAGTAGACAGGGGTTTTACAATGAGCAGTTCTTC. Translated: CASSLSRQGFYNEQFF.

This chain uses TRBV15 with TRBJ1-3; no definite D call. This CDR3 region has 13 residues. Trimming shortened V by 2 bases and J by 3 bases, and 5 bases separated the two germline ends. Germline CDR1 and CDR2: LNHNV and YYDKDF (reference sequence). CDR3 amino acids: CATSRLSGNTIYF. The CDR3, as DNA: TGTGCCACCAGCAGATTAAGTGGAAACACCATATATTTT.

The genes are TRBV7-3 and TRBJ2-3; D gene uncertain. V lost 5 bases and J lost 1, with 10 bases in between. This CDR3 region has 14 residues. Germline CDR1 and CDR2: SGHTA and FQGTGA. The CDR3 protein is CASSPISGTDTQYF. The CDR3 bases are TGTGCCAGCAGCCCCATCTCTGGCACAGATACGCAGTATTTT. The complete variable domain, with remaining parts taken from reference TRBV7-3 and TRBJ2-3, reads GAGVSQTPSNKVTEKGKYVELRCDPISGHTALYWYRQSLGQGPEFLIYFQGTGAADDSGLPNDRFFAVRPEGSVSTLKIQRTERGDSAVYLCASSPISGTDTQYFGPGTRLTVL.

The rearrangement links TRBV6-6 to TRBJ2-1; 11 positions agree with TRBD2. The germline gives CDR1 MNHNY, CDR2 SVGAGI (reference sequence). Trimming took 6 bases from V and 6 from J; bases not matched to a gene: 4. The CDR3 covers 14 residues. The CDR3 spells CASRPGLAGNEQFF. The DNA of the CDR3 is TGTGCCAGCAGGCCCGGACTAGCGGGCAATGAGCAGTTCTTC.

The V gene is TRBV23-1, the J gene TRBJ1-2; 9 bases align to TRBD1. Being an ORF, TRBV23-1 has a function that is uncertain. The CDR3 is made up of 17 amino acids. J lost 3 bases, V lost 2 bases, and 10 bases had no gene match. In nucleotides, the CDR3 is TGCGCCAGCAGTCAAACACAGGGGGCGCGTATCGACTATGGCTACACCTTC. Translated: CASSQTQGARIDYGYTF.

This clone came up once. CDR3 DNA sequence: TGTGCCAGCAGCTTCCGGGACAACTGGAACACCGGGGAGCTGTTTTTT. It specifies CASSFRDNWNTGELFF. V and J are TRBV13 and TRBJ2-2; tentatively, D is TRBD1 (6 bases). Trimming removed 3 bases at V and 1 base at J, with 12 bases between. There are 16 residues in the CDR3. Germline loops: CDR1 PRHDT, CDR2 FYEKMQ (reference sequence).

The J gene is TRBJ1-4, the V gene TRBV23-1; D remains ambiguous. TRBV23-1 falls under the ORF class, with uncertain function. V was shortened by 1 base and J by 10 bases, with 13 bases between the two germline ends. The CDR3 runs to 14 residues. As DNA, the CDR3 is TGCGCCAGCAGTCAATGGTCGGGATCTGGAAAACTGTTTTTT. Amino acids: CASSQWSGSGKLFF.

This clone was observed a handful of times. The J gene is TRBJ2-1, the V gene TRBV7-9; D tentatively reads TRBD1 or TRBD2 (5 bases each). Deletions cut 5 bases from V and 0 bases from J, with 14 bases between. The CDR3 sequence is 16 residues long. CDR1 is SEHNR and CDR2 is FQNEAQ in the germline V gene (reference sequence). CDR3 sequence (DNA): TGTGCCAGCAGCCCCCGCGAGGGGATCTCCTACAATGAGCAGTTCTTC. Encoded protein: CASSPREGISYNEQFF.

V gene TRBV27 combines with J gene TRBJ2-3; no clear D gene. V was pared by 4 bases and J by 4 bases, with 12 bases between. The CDR3 consists of 14 residues. Germline lookup yields CDR1 MNHEY and CDR2 SMNVEV (reference sequence). CDR3 sequence (DNA): TGTGCCAGCAGTTCCAACTCGTTTGCAGATACGCAGTATTTT. It encodes CASSSNSFADTQYF.

This chain joins TRBV5-1 and TRBJ1-1, with D possibly TRBD1 on 6 matching bases. The CDR3 covers 15 residues. Germline CDR1 and CDR2: SGHRS and YFSETQ. V was shortened by 1 base and J by 3 bases, with 13 bases between the two germline ends. Here the CDR3 reads CASSLFLGADTEAFF. In DNA form, the CDR3 reads TGCGCCAGCAGCTTGTTCCTGGGGGCGGACACTGAAGCTTTCTTT.

The chain carries TRBV19 and TRBJ2-1; no reliable D call. The CDR3 is 13 amino acids. In germline, CDR1 is LNHDA, CDR2 SQIVND (reference sequence). Trimming shortened V by 6 bases and J by 8 bases, and 14 bases separated the two germline ends. The CDR3 loop is CASSPTPLDEQFF. Written as DNA, the CDR3 is TGTGCCAGTAGCCCCACCCCACTGGATGAGCAGTTCTTC.

The chain couples TRBV5-6 to TRBJ2-7; 8 nucleotides align to TRBD1. The germline V gene has CDR1 SGHDT and CDR2 YYEEEE. With V trimmed by 2 bases and J by 4 bases, 5 bases remained unmatched. The length of the CDR3 is 14 residues. The CDR3 spells CASSFGTGTYEQYF. CDR3 bases: TGTGCCAGCAGCTTCGGGACAGGTACATACGAGCAGTACTTC.

In this sample, this clone turned up once. An end of the junction does not agree with germline; a read error may underlie this. The V and J genes are TRBV19 and TRBJ2-7; TRBD2 matches 7 bases. Germline CDR1 and CDR2: LNHDA and SQIVND (reference sequence). CDR3 size: 14 residues. CDR3 residues: CASSIGGSSHEQYF. As DNA, the CDR3 is TGTGCCAGTAGTATCGGGGGGAGCTCCCACGAGCAGTACTTC. The complete variable domain, with remaining parts taken from reference TRBV19 and TRBJ2-7, reads DGGITQSPKYLFRKEGQNVTLSCEQNLNHDAMYWYRQDPGQGLRLIYYSQIVNDFQKGDIAEGYSVSREKKESFPLTVTSAQKNPTAFYLCASSIGGSSHEQYFGPGTRLTVT.